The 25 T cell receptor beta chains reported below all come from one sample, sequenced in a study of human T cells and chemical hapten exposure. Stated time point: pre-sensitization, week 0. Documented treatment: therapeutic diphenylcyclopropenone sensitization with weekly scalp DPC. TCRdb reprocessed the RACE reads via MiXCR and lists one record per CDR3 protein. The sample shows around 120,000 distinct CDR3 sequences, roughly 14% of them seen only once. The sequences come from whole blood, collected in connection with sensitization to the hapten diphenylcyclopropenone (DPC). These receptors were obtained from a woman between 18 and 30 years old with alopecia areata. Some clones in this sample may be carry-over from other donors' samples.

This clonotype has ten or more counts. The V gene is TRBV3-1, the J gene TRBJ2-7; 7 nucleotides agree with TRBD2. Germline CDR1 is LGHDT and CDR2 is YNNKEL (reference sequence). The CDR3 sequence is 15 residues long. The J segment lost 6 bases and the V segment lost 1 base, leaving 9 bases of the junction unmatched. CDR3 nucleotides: TGTGCCAGCAGCCAAGGTTCCAGGCCGGGGGGCGAGCAGTACTTC. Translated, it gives CASSQGSRPGGEQYF.

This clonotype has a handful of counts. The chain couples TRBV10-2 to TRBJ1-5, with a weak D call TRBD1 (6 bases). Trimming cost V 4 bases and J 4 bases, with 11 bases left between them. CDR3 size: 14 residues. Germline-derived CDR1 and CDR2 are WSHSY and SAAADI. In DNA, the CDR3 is TGCGCCAGCAGTGTAACAGGGCGAAATCAGCCCCAGCATTTT. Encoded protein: CASSVTGRNQPQHF.

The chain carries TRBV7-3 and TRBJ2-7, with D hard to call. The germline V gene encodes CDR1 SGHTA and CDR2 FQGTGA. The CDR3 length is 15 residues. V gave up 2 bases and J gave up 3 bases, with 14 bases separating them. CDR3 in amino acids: CASSLGTTPGYEQYF. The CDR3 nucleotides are TGTGCCAGCAGCTTAGGAACTACGCCTGGCTACGAGCAGTACTTC.

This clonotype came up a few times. This CDR3 reads CASSLWDASGNTIYF. Written as DNA, the CDR3 is TGTGCCAGCAGCCTTTGGGACGCCTCTGGAAACACCATATATTTT. This chain links TRBV12-3 or TRBV12-4 with TRBJ1-3; possibly TRBD1 for D (5 bases). The CDR3 is made up of 15 amino acids. The V gene lost 6 bases and the J gene lost 0 bases, with 12 bases spanning the gap.

CDR3 protein: CASSSIGTSGGSETQYF. DNA of the CDR3: TGTGCCAGCAGCTCTATCGGGACTAGCGGGGGGTCGGAGACCCAGTACTTC. This chain connects TRBV7-9 to TRBJ2-5, with 15 positions matching TRBD2. Germline CDR1 SEHNR, CDR2 FQNEAQ (reference sequence). CDR3 length: 17 residues. The V segment lost 4 bases and the J segment 5 bases; nucleotides outside the gene matches: 8.

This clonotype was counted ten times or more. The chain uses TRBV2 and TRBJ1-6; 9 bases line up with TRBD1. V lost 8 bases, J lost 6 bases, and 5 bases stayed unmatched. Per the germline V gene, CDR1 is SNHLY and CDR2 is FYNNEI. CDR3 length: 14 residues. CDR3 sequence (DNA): TGTGCCAGCCAGAAGACAGGGGGTAATTCACCCCTCCACTTT. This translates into CASQKTGGNSPLHF.

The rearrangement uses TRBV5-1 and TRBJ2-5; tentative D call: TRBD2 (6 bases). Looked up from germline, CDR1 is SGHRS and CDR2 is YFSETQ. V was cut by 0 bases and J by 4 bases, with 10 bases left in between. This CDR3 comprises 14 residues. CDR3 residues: CASSLAGGVETQYF. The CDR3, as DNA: TGCGCCAGCAGCTTGGCCGGCGGGGTAGAGACCCAGTACTTC.

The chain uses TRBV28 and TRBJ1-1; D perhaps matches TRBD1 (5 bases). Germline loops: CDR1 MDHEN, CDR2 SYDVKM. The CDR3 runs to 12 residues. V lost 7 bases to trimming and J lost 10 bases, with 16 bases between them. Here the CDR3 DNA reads TGTGCCAGCAAATTGCCGAAGGGGAGAGCTTTCTTT. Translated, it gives CASKLPKGRAFF.

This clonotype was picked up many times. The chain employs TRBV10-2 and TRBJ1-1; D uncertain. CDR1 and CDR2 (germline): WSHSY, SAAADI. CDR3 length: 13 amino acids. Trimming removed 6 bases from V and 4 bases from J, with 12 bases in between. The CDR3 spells CASREGRITEAFF. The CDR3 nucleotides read TGCGCCAGCAGGGAAGGGAGGATCACTGAAGCTTTCTTT.

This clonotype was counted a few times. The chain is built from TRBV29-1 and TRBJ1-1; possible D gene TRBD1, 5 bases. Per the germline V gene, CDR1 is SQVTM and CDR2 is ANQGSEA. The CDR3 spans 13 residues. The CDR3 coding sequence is TGCACCATCGTCGGGGGTCGGGGGACTGAAGCTTTCTTT. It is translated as CTIVGGRGTEAFF. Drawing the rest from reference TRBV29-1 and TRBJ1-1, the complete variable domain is SAVISQKPSRDICQRGTSLTIQCQVDSQVTMMFWYRQQPGQSLTLIATANQGSEATYESGFVIDKFPISRPNLTFSTLTVSNMSPEDSSIYLCTIVGGRGTEAFFGQGTRLTVV.

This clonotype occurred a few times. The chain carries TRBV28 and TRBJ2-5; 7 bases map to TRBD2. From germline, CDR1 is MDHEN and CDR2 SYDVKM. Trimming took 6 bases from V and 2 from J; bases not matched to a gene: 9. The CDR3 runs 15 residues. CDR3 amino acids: CASSSREGPQETQYF. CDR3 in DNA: TGTGCCAGCAGCTCTAGGGAGGGACCTCAAGAGACCCAGTACTTC.

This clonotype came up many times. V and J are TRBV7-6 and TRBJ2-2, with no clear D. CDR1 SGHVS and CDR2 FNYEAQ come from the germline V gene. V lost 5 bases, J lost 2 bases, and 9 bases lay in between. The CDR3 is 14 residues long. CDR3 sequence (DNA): TGTGCCAGCAGCCCCAGTGGAAACACCGGGGAGCTGTTTTTT. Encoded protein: CASSPSGNTGELFF.

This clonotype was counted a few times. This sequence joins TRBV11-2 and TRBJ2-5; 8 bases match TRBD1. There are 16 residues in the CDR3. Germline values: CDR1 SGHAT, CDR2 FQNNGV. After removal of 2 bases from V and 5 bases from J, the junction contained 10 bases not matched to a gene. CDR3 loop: CASSLRQGLVLETQYF. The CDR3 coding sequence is TGTGCCAGCAGCTTACGACAGGGGTTGGTTTTGGAGACCCAGTACTTC.

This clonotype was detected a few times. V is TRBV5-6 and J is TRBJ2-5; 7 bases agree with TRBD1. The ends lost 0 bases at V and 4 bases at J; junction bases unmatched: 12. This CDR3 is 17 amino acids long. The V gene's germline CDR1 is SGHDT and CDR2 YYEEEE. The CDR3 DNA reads TGTGCCAGCAGCTTGGCAATGACAGCCCGGACAGGAGAGACCCAGTACTTC. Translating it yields CASSLAMTARTGETQYF.

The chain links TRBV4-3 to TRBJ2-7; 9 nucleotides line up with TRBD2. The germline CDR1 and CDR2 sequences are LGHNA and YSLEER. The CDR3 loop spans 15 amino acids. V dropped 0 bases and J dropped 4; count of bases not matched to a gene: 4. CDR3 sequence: CASSQEASGAYEQYF. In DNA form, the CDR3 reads TGCGCCAGCAGCCAAGAGGCTAGCGGGGCGTACGAGCAGTACTTC.

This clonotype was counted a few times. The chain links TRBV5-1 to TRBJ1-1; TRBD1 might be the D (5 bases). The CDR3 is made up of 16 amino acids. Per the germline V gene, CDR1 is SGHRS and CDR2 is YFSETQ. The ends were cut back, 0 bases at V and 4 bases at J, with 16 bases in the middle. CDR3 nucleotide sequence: TGCGCCAGCAGCTTGGAGGCTGGCAGGGTGTCCACTGAAGCTTTCTTT. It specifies CASSLEAGRVSTEAFF.

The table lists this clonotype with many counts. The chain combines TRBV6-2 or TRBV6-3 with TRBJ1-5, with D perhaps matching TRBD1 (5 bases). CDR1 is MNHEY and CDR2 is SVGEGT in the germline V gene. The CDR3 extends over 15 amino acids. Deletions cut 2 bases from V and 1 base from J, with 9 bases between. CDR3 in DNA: TGTGCCAGCAGTTACGGCGGGGGGAGCAATCAGCCCCAGCATTTT. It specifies CASSYGGGSNQPQHF.

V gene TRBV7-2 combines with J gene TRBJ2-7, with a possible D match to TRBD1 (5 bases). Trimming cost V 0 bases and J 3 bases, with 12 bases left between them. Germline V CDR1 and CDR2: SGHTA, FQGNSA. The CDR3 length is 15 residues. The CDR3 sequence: CASSLAADTLYEQYF. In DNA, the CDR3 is TGTGCCAGCAGCTTAGCCGCGGACACCCTCTACGAGCAGTACTTC.

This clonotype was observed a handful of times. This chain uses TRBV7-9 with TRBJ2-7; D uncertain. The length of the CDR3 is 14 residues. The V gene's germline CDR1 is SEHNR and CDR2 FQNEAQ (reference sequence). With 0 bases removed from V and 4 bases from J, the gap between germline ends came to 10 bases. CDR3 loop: CASSLAKAIYEQYF. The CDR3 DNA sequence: TGTGCCAGCAGCTTAGCAAAAGCAATATACGAGCAGTACTTC.

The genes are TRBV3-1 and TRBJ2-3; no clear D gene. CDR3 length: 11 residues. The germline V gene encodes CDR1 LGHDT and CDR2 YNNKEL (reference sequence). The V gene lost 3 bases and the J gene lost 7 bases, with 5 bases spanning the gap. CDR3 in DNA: TGTGCCAGCAGCCAGGAGCATACGCAGTATTTT. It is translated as CASSQEHTQYF.

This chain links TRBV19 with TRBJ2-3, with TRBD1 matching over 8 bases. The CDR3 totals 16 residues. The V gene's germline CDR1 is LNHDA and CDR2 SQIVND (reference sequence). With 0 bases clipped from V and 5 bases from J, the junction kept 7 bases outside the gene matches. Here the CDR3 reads CASSIEARQGRDTQYF. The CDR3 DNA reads TGTGCCAGTAGTATAGAGGCGCGACAGGGGAGAGATACGCAGTATTTT.

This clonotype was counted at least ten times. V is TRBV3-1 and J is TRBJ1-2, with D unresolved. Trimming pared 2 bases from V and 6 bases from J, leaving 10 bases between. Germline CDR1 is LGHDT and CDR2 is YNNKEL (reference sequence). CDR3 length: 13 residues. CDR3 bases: TGTGCCAGCAGCCAACGGGTTTTGGATGGCTACACCTTC. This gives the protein CASSQRVLDGYTF. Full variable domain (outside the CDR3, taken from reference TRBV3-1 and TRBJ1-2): DTAVSQTPKYLVTQMGNDKSIKCEQNLGHDTMYWYKQDSKKFLKIMFSYNNKELIINETVPNRFSPKSPDKAHLNLHINSLELGDSAVYFCASSQRVLDGYTFGSGTRLTVV.

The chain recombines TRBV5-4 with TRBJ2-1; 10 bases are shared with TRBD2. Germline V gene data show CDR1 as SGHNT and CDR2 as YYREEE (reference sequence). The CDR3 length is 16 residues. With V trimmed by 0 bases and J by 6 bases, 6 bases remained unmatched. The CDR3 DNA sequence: TGTGCCAGCAGCTTGGTGTCTAGCGGGGGTCCCAATGAGCAGTTCTTC. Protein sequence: CASSLVSSGGPNEQFF.

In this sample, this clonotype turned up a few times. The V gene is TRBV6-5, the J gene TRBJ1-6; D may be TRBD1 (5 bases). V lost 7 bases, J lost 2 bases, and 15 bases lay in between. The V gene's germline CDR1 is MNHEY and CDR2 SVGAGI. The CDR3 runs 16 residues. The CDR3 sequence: CASTRGRPAYNSPLHF. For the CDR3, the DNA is TGTGCCAGCACGCGGGGACGACCCGCCTATAATTCACCCCTCCACTTT.

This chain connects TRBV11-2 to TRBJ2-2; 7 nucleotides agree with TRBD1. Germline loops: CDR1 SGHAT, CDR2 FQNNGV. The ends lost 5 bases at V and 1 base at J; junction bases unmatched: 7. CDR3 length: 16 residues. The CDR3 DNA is TGTGCCAGCAGCCCCCCCGGGACAGAGAACACCGGGGAGCTGTTTTTT. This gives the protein CASSPPGTENTGELFF. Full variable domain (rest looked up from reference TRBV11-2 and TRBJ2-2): EAGVAQSPRYKIIEKRQSVAFWCNPISGHATLYWYQQILGQGPKLLIQFQNNGVVDDSQLPKDRFSAERLKGVDSTLKIQPAKLEDSAVYLCASSPPGTENTGELFFGEGSRLTVL.